This TCR beta chain stems from a study of blood T cell repertoires in COVID-19. V gave up 5 bases and J gave up 5 bases; unmatched junction bases: 4. This CDR3 comprises 13 residues. Germline CDR1 MDHEN, CDR2 SYDVKM. The repertoire was sequenced with immunoSEQ multiplex PCR; TCRdb's copy has only in-frame clones and lacks some. Of about 310,000 clones in the sample, roughly 87% were seen once. The chain is built from TRBV28 and TRBJ2-7; 9 nucleotides line up with TRBD2. The TCR comes from a man aged 18 to 29 with active or convalescent COVID-19. Sequences were obtained from peripheral blood. The CDR3 DNA sequence: TGTGCCAGCAGTCCTAGCGGGGAGGACGAGCAGTACTTC. Protein sequence: CASSPSGEDEQYF.